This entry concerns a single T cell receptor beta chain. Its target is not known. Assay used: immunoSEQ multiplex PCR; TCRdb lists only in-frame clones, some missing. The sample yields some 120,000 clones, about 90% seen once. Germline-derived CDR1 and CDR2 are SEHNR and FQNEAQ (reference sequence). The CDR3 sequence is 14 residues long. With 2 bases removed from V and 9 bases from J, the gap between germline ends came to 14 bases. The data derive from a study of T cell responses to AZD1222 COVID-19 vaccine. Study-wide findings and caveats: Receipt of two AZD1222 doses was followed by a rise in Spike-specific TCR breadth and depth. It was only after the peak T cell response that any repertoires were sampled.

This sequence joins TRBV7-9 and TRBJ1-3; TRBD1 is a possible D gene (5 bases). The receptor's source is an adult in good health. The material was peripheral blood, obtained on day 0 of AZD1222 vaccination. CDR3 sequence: CASSLQDTRTTIYF. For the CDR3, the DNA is TGTGCCAGCAGCTTACAGGACACCCGAACCACCATATATTTT.